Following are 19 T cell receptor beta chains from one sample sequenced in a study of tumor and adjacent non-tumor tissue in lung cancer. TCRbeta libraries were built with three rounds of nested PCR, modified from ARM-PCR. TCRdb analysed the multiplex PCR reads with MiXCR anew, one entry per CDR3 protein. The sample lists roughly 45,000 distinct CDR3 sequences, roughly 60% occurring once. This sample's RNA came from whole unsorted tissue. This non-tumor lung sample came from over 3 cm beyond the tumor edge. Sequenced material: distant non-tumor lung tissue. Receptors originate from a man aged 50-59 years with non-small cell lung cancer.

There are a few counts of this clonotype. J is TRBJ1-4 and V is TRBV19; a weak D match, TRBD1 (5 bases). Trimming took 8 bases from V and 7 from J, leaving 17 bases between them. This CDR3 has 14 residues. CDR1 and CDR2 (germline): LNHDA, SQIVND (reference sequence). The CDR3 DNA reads TGTGCCAGTTTCGACGGGGGGAATGGTGAAAAACTGTTTTTT. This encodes CASFDGGNGEKLFF.

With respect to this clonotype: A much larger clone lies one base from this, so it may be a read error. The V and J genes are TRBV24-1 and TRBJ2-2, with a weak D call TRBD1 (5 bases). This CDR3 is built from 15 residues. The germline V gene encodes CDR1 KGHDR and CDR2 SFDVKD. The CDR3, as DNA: TGTGCCACCAGTGATGAGACAGACAACACCGTGGAGCTGTTTTTT. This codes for CATSDETDNTVELFF.

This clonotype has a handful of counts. CDR3 in amino acids: CASSLGVAGVNNEQFF. The CDR3 DNA reads as TGCGCCAGCAGCCTGGGAGTAGCGGGAGTTAACAATGAGCAGTTCTTC. The rearrangement links TRBV5-1 to TRBJ2-1, with 9 bases lining up with TRBD2. The CDR3 extends over 16 amino acids. Germline loops: CDR1 SGHRS, CDR2 YFSETQ. With 4 bases clipped from V and 5 bases from J, the junction kept 10 bases outside the gene matches.

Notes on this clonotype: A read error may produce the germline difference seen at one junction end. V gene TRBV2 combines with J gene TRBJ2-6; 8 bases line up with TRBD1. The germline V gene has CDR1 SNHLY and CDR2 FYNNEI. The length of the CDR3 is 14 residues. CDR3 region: CASGQGSGTNALTF. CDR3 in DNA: TGTGCCAGTGGACAGGGATCTGGGACCAACGCCCTGACTTTC.

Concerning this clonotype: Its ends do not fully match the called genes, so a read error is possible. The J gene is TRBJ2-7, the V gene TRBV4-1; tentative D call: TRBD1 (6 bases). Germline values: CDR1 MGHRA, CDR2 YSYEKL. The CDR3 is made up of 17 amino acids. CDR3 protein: CANSQDGAEGVPYERYF. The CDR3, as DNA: TGCGCCAACAGCCAAGATGGGGCTGAGGGGGTACCCTACGAGCGGTACTTT.

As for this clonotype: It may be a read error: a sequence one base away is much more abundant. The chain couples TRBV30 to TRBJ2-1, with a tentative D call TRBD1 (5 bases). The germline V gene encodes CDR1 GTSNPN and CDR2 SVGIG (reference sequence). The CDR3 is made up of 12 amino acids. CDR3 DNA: TGTGTCTGGACGGACAACTACAATGAGCAGTTCTTC. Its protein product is CVWTDNYNEQFF.

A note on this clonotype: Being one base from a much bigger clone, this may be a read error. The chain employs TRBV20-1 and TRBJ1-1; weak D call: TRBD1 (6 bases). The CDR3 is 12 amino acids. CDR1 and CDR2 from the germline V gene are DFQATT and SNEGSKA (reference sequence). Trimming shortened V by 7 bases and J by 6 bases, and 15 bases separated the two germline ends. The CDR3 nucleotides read TGCAGTGAGCGGGGGCGGGCCTCTGAAGCTTTCTTT. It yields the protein CSERGRASEAFF.

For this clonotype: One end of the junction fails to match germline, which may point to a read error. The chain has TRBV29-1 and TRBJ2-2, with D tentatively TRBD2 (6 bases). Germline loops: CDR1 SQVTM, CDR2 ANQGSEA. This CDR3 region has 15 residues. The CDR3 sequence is CSVDYGGGNTEELSF. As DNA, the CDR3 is TGCAGCGTTGATTATGGTGGAGGGAACACCGAGGAGCTGTCTTTT.

The CDR3 sequence is CASALEGRITEAFF. The CDR3 DNA follows: TGTGCCAGCGCCCTAGAGGGGCGCATCACTGAAGCTTTCTTT. This chain joins TRBV2 and TRBJ1-1; D perhaps matches TRBD1 (5 bases). V gave up 8 bases and J gave up 4 bases, with 17 bases separating them. There are 14 residues in the CDR3. Germline-derived CDR1 and CDR2 are SNHLY and FYNNEI.

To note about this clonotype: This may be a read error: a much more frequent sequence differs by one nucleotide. The CDR3 sequence: CATRVRITDTQYF. DNA of the CDR3: TGTGCCACCAGGGTCAGAATCACAGATACGCAGTATTTT. The chain is built from TRBV24-1 and TRBJ2-3; D call uncertain. Germline CDR1 KGHDR, CDR2 SFDVKD. Trimming shortened V by 7 bases and J by 2 bases, and 9 bases separated the two germline ends. The CDR3 is 13 residues long.

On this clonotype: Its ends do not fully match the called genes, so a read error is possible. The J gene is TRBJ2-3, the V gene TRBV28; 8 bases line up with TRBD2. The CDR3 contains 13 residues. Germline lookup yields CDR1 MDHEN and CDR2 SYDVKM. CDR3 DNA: TGTGCCAGCAGCCCGGGAGGGCTGGATATGCAGTATTTT. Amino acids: CASSPGGLDMQYF.

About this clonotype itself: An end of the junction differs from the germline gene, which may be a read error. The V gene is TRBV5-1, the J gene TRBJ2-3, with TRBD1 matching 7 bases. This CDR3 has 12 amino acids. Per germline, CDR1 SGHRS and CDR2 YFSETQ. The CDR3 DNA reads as TGCGCCTGCAGCTATGGACAGGATACGCAGTTTTTT. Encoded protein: CACSYGQDTQFF.

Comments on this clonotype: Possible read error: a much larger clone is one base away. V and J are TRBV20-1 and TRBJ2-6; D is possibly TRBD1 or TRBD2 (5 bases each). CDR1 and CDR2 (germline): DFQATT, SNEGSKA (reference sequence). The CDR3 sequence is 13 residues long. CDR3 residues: CSAYGPGANVPTF. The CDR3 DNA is TGCAGTGCTTATGGGCCCGGGGCCAACGTCCCGACTTTC.

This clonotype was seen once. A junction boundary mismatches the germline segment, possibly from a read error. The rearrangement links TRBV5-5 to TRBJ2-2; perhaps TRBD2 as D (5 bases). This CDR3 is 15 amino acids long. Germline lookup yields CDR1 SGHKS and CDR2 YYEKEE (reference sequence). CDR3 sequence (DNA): TGTGCCAGCAGCTTGGTTCGATTCTGCACCGGGGAACTGTTTTTT. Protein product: CASSLVRFCTGELFF.

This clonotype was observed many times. The CDR3 sequence: CASSDRAGPDEQYF. The CDR3 bases are TGCGCCAGCAGTGATCGGGCAGGGCCGGACGAGCAGTACTTC. This chain connects TRBV10-2 to TRBJ2-7; tentative D call: TRBD1 (5 bases). Trimming removed 3 bases from V and 5 bases from J, with 14 bases in between. CDR1 is WSHSY and CDR2 is SAAADI in the germline V gene. CDR3 length: 14 amino acids.

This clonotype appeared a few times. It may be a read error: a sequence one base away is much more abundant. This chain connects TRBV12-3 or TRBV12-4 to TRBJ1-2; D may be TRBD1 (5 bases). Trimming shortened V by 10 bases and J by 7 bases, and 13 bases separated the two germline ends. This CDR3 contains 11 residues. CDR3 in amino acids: CANTRDRGYTF. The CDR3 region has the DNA TGTGCCAACACTCGGGACCGTGGCTACACCTTC.

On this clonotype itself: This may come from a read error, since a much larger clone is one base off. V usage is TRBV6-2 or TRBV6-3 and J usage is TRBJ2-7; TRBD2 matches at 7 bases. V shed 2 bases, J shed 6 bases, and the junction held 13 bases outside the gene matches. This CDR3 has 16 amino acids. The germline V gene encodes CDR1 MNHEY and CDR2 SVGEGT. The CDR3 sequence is CASSYNERGPYTEQYF. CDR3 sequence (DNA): TGTGCCAGCAGTTACAACGAGCGGGGCCCCTACACCGAGCAGTACTTC.

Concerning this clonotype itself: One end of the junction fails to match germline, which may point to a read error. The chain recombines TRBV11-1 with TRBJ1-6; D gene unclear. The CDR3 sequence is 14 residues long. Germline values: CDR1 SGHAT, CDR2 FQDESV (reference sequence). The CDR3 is CVSSLEDLGSPLHF. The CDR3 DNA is TGTGTCAGCAGCTTAGAGGATTTGGGCTCACCCCTTCACTTT.

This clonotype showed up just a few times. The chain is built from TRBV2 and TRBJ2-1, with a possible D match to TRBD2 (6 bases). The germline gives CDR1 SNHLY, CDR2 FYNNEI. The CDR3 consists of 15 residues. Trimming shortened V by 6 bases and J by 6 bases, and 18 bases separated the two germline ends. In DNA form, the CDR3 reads TGTGCCAGCAGGGATGGAGGGTCGGACCTCAATGAGCAGTTCTTC. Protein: CASRDGGSDLNEQFF. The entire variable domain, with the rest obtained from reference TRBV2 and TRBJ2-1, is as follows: EPEVTQTPSHQVTQMGQEVILRCVPISNHLYFYWYRQILGQKVEFLVSFYNNEISEKSEIFDDQFSVERPDGSNFTLKIRSTKLEDSAMYFCASRDGGSDLNEQFFGPGTRLTVL.